The 3 T cell receptor beta chains presented below share a single source sample, sequenced in a study of blood T cell repertoires in COVID-19. Measured with immunoSEQ multiplex PCR; TCRdb has only the in-frame clones, and not every one. This sample has a few hundred thousand clones; 80% to 90% occur once, and the top ten carry around 8%. Sequencing input: PBMCs or T cells enriched from blood (not recorded which). These receptors were obtained from a woman aged 60-70 years who had recovered from COVID-19.

The chain links TRBV25-1 to TRBJ1-4; no clear D gene. Trimming removed 3 bases from V and 7 bases from J, with 9 bases in between. Germline V CDR1 and CDR2: MGHDK, SYGVNS. The CDR3 spans 13 residues. CDR3 loop: CASSDGAFEKLFF. The CDR3 DNA reads as TGTGCCAGCAGTGATGGAGCTTTTGAAAAACTGTTTTTT.

This clone was counted once. The CDR3 sequence: CAWSFLGAYEQYF. CDR3 nucleotide sequence: TGTGCCTGGAGTTTCCTGGGCGCCTACGAGCAGTACTTC. This chain uses TRBV30 with TRBJ2-7; D is uncertain. Trimming pared 2 bases from V and 2 bases from J, leaving 10 bases between. This CDR3 spans 13 amino acids. Germline assignment: CDR1 GTSNPN and CDR2 SVGIG (reference sequence).

This rearrangement joins TRBV5-6 to TRBJ2-7, with unresolved D. Trimming took 6 bases from V and 1 from J, leaving 20 bases between them. Germline lookup yields CDR1 SGHDT and CDR2 YYEEEE. CDR3 length: 16 residues. This CDR3 reads CASTDFRGASSYEQYF. The DNA of the CDR3 is TGTGCCAGCACCGACTTCAGAGGCGCCTCATCCTACGAGCAGTACTTC. Combining the CDR3 with reference TRBV5-6 and TRBJ2-7 gives the whole variable domain DAGVTQSPTHLIKTRGQQVTLRCSPKSGHDTVSWYQQALGQGPQFIFQYYEEEERQRGNFPDRFSGHQFPNYSSELNVNALLLGDSALYLCASTDFRGASSYEQYFGPGTRLTVT.